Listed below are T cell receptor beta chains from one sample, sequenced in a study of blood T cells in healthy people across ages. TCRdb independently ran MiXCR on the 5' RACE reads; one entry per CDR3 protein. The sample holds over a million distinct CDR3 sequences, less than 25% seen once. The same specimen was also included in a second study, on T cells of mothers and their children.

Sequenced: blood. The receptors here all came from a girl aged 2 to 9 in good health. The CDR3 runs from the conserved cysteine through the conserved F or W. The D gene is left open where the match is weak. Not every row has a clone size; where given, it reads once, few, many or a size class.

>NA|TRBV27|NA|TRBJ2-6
CASSSPRGGANVLTF
TGTGCCAGCAGTTCCCCCCGTGGTGGGGCCAACGTCCTGACTTTC
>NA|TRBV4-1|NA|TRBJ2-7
CASSQIGDEQYF
TGCGCCAGCAGCCAAATTGGGGACGAGCAGTACTTC
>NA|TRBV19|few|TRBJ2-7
CASSISSASSYEQYF
TGTGCCAGTAGTATCTCTAGCGCCAGCTCCTACGAGCAGTACTTC
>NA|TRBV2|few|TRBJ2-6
CASSEWAFGGLSSGANVLTF
TGTGCCAGCAGTGAATGGGCCTTCGGGGGCCTTAGCTCTGGGGCCAACGTCCTGACTTTC
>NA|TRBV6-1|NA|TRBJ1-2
CASSEGRDYGYTF
TGTGCCAGCAGTGAAGGGCGGGACTATGGCTACACCTTC
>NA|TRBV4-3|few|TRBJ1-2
CASSQHRDNYGYTF
TGCGCCAGCAGCCAGCACAGGGATAACTATGGCTACACCTTC
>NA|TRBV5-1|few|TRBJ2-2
CASSVSRTGELFF
TGCGCCAGCAGCGTATCTCGTACCGGGGAGCTGTTTTTT
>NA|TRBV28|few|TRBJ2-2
CASSSSHFSSLSLTGELFF
TGTGCCAGCAGTTCCTCCCACTTTAGCTCCCTCTCACTCACCGGGGAGCTGTTTTTT
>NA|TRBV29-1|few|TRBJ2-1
CSVVWATNEQFF
TGCAGCGTTGTGTGGGCTACCAATGAGCAGTTCTTC
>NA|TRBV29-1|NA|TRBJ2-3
CSVWSGASTDTQYF
TGCAGCGTTTGGAGCGGAGCTAGCACAGATACGCAGTATTTT
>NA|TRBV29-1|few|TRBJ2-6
CSVDRGSGANVLTF
TGCAGCGTTGATAGAGGTTCTGGGGCCAACGTCCTGACTTTC
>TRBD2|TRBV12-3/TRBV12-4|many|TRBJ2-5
CASSSTRLAGAGETQYF
TGTGCCAGCAGTTCCACCCGACTAGCGGGAGCGGGGGAGACCCAGTACTTC
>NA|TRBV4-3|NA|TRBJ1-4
CAIRGPNEKLFF
TGCGCCATCCGAGGACCTAATGAAAAACTGTTTTTT
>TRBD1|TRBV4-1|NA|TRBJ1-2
CASSSSPGTDVGGYTF
TGCGCCAGCAGCTCCTCCCCCGGGACAGACGTCGGGGGCTACACCTTC
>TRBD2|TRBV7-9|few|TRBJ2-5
CASSQPSGSLGEQYF
TGTGCCAGCAGCCAACCTAGCGGGAGTCTTGGTGAGCAGTACTTC
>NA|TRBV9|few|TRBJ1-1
CASSVGELEAFF
TGTGCCAGCAGCGTAGGGGAGCTGGAAGCTTTCTTT
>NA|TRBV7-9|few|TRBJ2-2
CASSLAGGGELFF
TGTGCCAGCAGCTTAGCCGGGGGCGGGGAGCTGTTTTTT
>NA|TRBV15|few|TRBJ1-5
CATSRVRGRSGSPQHF
TGTGCCACCAGCAGAGTTAGGGGTCGGTCCGGTTCGCCCCAGCATTTT
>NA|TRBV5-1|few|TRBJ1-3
CASSLNFGQLSGNTIYF
TGCGCCAGCAGCTTGAATTTTGGACAGCTCTCTGGAAACACCATATATTTT
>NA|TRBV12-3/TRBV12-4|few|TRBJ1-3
CASSPVQGDGNTIYF
TGTGCCAGCAGCCCGGTCCAGGGTGATGGAAACACCATATATTTT
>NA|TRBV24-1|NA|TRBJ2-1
CATSGWDEQFF
TGTGCCACCAGTGGCTGGGATGAGCAGTTCTTC
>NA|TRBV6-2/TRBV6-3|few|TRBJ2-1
CASSYSSGLLEFF
TGTGCCAGCAGTTACTCCTCGGGGCTATTGGAGTTCTTC
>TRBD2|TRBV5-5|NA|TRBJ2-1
CASSFRLAGGWDDEQFF
TGTGCCAGCAGCTTTCGACTAGCGGGAGGGTGGGACGATGAGCAGTTCTTC
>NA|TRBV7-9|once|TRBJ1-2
CASSQWTDGYGYTF
TGTGCCAGCAGCCAGTGGACCGACGGTTATGGCTACACCTTC